The clone carrying this TCR beta chain was counted between two and nine times. Its target is not known. A J-beta primer mix and a sample-barcoded 5' primer were used in a second PCR of about 7 to 11 cycles. TCRdb re-called the 5' RACE reads through MiXCR, storing one row per CDR3 protein. Here the sample spans some 640,000 distinct CDR3 sequences, around 48% being singletons. This sample was taken from a study of blood T cells in healthy people across ages. Study overall: About one barcoded beta molecule per two T cells came from capture by template switching. Study-wide points: Naive T cell percentage and TCR beta diversity correlated strongly.

Donors gave 9 to 10 milliliters of peripheral blood apiece. The trim removed 6 bases at V and 7 bases at J, leaving 7 bases unmatched. The CDR3 totals 14 residues. Looked up from germline, CDR1 is SGHTA and CDR2 is FQGNSA. The origin of this receptor is a woman in her sixties in good health. Sequences were obtained from blood. This chain uses TRBV7-2 with TRBJ2-1; 9 nucleotides agree with TRBD2. The CDR3 DNA is TGTGCCAGCAGGCGGCGGGAGGGCAAGAATGAGCAGTTCTTC. This gives the protein CASRRREGKNEQFF.